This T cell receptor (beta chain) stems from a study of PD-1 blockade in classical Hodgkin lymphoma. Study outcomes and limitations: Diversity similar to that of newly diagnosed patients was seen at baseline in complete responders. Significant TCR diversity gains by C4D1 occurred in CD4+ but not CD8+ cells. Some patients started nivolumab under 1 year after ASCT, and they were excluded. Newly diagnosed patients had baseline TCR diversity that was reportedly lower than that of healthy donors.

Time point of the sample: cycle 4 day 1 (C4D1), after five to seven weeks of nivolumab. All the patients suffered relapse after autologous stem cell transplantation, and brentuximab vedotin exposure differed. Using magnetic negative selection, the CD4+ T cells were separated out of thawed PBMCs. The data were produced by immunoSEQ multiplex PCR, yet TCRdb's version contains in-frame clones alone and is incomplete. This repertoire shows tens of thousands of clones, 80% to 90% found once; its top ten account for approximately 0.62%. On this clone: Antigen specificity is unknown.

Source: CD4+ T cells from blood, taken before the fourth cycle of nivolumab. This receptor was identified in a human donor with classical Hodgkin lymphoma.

CDR3: CASSARVRGLGSGEQYF. The CDR3 region has the DNA TGTGCCAGCAGCGCGAGAGTACGGGGACTGGGAAGCGGGGAGCAGTACTTC. The chain is built from TRBV9 and TRBJ2-7; D is possibly TRBD2 (6 bases). Germline V gene sequence: CDR1 SGDLS, CDR2 YYNGEE. This CDR3 is 17 amino acids long. Trimming removed 3 bases at V and 7 bases at J, with 26 bases between.